This TCR beta chain is from a study of control samples from healthy donors and cancer patients. CDR3 length equals 14 residues. V shed 0 bases and J shed 8 bases, with 13 bases lying between them. The germline CDR1 and CDR2 sequences are MNHEY and SVGEGT. Some clones are missing from TCRdb's copy, which holds only in-frame ones; the method was immunoSEQ multiplex PCR. The table records about 160,000 clones, around 95% of them present only once. This TCR was recovered from a woman aged 40 to 50 in good health. Sequenced input: blood. This sequence joins TRBV6-2 or TRBV6-3 and TRBJ1-2; maybe TRBD1 (6 bases). CDR3: CASSYSRDTSGYTF. In DNA form, the CDR3 reads TGTGCCAGCAGTTACTCTCGGGACACCTCCGGCTACACCTTC.